These 16 T cell receptor beta chains were all obtained from the same sample, sequenced in a study of cytomegalovirus exposure and HLA in healthy donors. The PCR used 60 Vbeta and 13 Jbeta primers. TCRdb keeps only in-frame clones here, not all; method: immunoSEQ multiplex PCR. The sample lists 100,000 or so clones, approximately 73% occurring once. Sequences were obtained from PBMCs. The receptors here all came from a woman aged 50 to 60 in good health and CMV-seropositive.

This rearrangement joins TRBV10-2 to TRBJ1-1; D ambiguous. The CDR3 contains 12 residues. V was cut by 6 bases and J by 8 bases, with 13 bases left in between. CDR1 and CDR2 from the germline V gene are WSHSY and SAAADI. The CDR3 reads CASSLKQTEAFF. The CDR3 DNA sequence: TGCGCCAGCAGCCTTAAGCAGACAGAAGCTTTCTTT.

This chain joins TRBV2 and TRBJ2-5, with D tentatively TRBD2 (5 bases). The CDR3 extends over 13 amino acids. Looked up from germline, CDR1 is SNHLY and CDR2 is FYNNEI. The V end lost 7 bases, the J end lost 5 bases, and 14 bases lay between the germline ends. CDR3 DNA sequence: TGTGCCAGCACGAGGTCATCGGGGGAGACCCAGTACTTC. This encodes CASTRSSGETQYF.

This rearrangement joins TRBV18 to TRBJ2-7, with 9 bases aligning to TRBD1. J lost 1 base, V lost 5 bases, and 6 bases had no gene match. This CDR3 has 15 residues. Germline V gene lookup returns CDR1 KGHSH and CDR2 LQKENI. In DNA form, the CDR3 reads TGTGCCAGCTCATTCACAGGGGGCCAGTCCTACGAGCAGTACTTC. Amino acids: CASSFTGGQSYEQYF. The full variable domain, in which reference TRBV18 and TRBJ2-7 provide the parts outside the CDR3, is NAGVMQNPRHLVRRRGQEARLRCSPMKGHSHVYWYRQLPEEGLKFMVYLQKENIIDESGMPKERFSAEFPKEGPSILRIQQVVRGDSAAYFCASSFTGGQSYEQYFGPGTRLTVT.

This chain joins TRBV7-3 and TRBJ1-6, with TRBD1 matching over 7 bases. This CDR3 is 13 amino acids long. Per the germline V gene, CDR1 is SGHTA and CDR2 is FQGTGA. Trimming removed 5 bases from V and 9 bases from J; junction bases left unmatched: 4. CDR3: CASSLDRASPLHF. The CDR3 nucleotides are TGTGCCAGCAGCCTTGACAGGGCTTCACCCCTCCACTTT. The full variable domain, its missing parts supplied by reference TRBV7-3 and TRBJ1-6, is GAGVSQTPSNKVTEKGKYVELRCDPISGHTALYWYRQSLGQGPEFLIYFQGTGAADDSGLPNDRFFAVRPEGSVSTLKIQRTERGDSAVYLCASSLDRASPLHFGNGTRLTVT.

The chain uses TRBV12-5 and TRBJ1-1, with 9 bases identical to TRBD1. CDR3 length equals 17 residues. With 3 bases clipped from V and 3 bases from J, the junction kept 11 bases outside the gene matches. Germline V gene data show CDR1 as LGHNT and CDR2 as FRNRAP. CDR3 protein: CASGFTGGGRGDTEAFF. The CDR3 DNA sequence: TGTGCTAGTGGTTTTACAGGGGGCGGTAGGGGGGACACTGAAGCTTTCTTT.

The chain joins TRBV10-1 to TRBJ2-2; a weak D match, TRBD1 (5 bases). Trimming stripped 6 bases from V and 7 bases from J, with 9 bases between. This CDR3 spans 12 amino acids. Germline V gene data show CDR1 as WNHNN and CDR2 as SYGVQD (reference sequence). CDR3: CASSQGGGELFF. CDR3 in DNA: TGCGCCAGCAGCCAGGGCGGCGGGGAGCTGTTTTTT.

V and J are TRBV4-1 and TRBJ1-6; D perhaps matches TRBD1 (5 bases). V was trimmed by 0 bases and J by 7 bases, leaving 10 bases between them. Germline V gives CDR1 MGHRA, CDR2 YSYEKL. The CDR3 extends over 15 amino acids. The CDR3 region has the DNA TGCGCCAGCAGCCAAGAGAGGACAAGAAATTCACCCCTCCACTTT. Its protein product is CASSQERTRNSPLHF.

This chain links TRBV19 with TRBJ1-5; tentatively, D is TRBD1 (6 bases). Germline V gene lookup returns CDR1 LNHDA and CDR2 SQIVND (reference sequence). Trimming stripped 4 bases from V and 5 bases from J, with 15 bases between. This CDR3 region has 15 residues. The CDR3 is CASSSRRGRYQPQHF. CDR3 DNA: TGTGCCAGTAGTAGCCGCAGGGGTCGTTATCAGCCCCAGCATTTT.

This clone was observed a handful of times. This chain links TRBV29-1 with TRBJ1-2, with D tentatively TRBD1 (6 bases). Germline CDR1 is SQVTM and CDR2 is ANQGSEA. V was shortened by 5 bases and J by 7 bases, with 20 bases between the two germline ends. The CDR3 spans 14 residues. This chain's CDR3 is CSVQTETGRGGYTF. CDR3 coding DNA: TGCAGCGTTCAAACGGAGACAGGAAGAGGTGGCTACACCTTC.

J is TRBJ2-7 and V is TRBV5-1, with D possibly being TRBD1 (6 bases). In germline, CDR1 is SGHRS, CDR2 YFSETQ. V was pared by 0 bases and J by 6 bases, with 7 bases between. CDR3 length equals 12 residues. The CDR3 protein is CASSLDRVEQYF. The CDR3 region has the DNA TGCGCCAGCAGCTTGGACAGGGTCGAGCAGTACTTC.

This clone was counted a few times. CDR3 DNA: TGTGCCAGCATCCCGAACACAGGACACACTGAAGCTTTCTTT. Protein product: CASIPNTGHTEAFF. This sequence joins TRBV2 and TRBJ1-1, with TRBD1 as a possible D gene (5 bases). This CDR3 is built from 14 residues. Germline V gives CDR1 SNHLY, CDR2 FYNNEI. V was clipped by 7 bases and J by 3 bases, with 15 bases between them.

This chain connects TRBV7-9 to TRBJ1-5; 7 bases match TRBD1. Unmatched junction bases numbered 2, after V lost 4 bases and J lost 5 bases. This CDR3 is built from 13 residues. The germline CDR1 and CDR2 sequences are SEHNR and FQNEAQ (reference sequence). The CDR3 loop reads CASSSTGDQPQHF. Written as DNA, the CDR3 is TGTGCCAGCAGCTCTACAGGGGATCAGCCCCAGCATTTT.

Note on this clone: This sample also contains other DNA sequences that code for the same CDR3. The chain recombines TRBV25-1 with TRBJ2-1; 9 bases align to TRBD2. CDR1 is MGHDK and CDR2 is SYGVNS in the germline V gene. The CDR3 has 16 residues. J was trimmed by 8 bases and V by 0 bases; bases with no gene match: 8. The CDR3 DNA reads TGTGCCAGCAGTGAATATAGAACTAGCGGGTTAGATGAGCAGTTCTTC. It yields the protein CASSEYRTSGLDEQFF.

This clone was observed a few times. The rearrangement uses TRBV4-2 and TRBJ2-3; TRBD2 is a possible D gene (5 bases). The CDR3 sequence is 15 residues long. Looked up from germline, CDR1 is LGHNA and CDR2 is YNFKEQ. The V gene lost 3 bases and the J gene lost 0 bases, with 10 bases spanning the gap. CDR3 sequence reads: CASSQAGPSTDTQYF. CDR3 DNA sequence: TGTGCCAGCAGCCAGGCGGGTCCAAGCACAGATACGCAGTATTTT.

This CDR3 is CASSLTWAETQYF. CDR3 coding DNA: TGTGCCAGCAGCTTAACCTGGGCAGAGACCCAGTACTTC. The J gene is TRBJ2-5, the V gene TRBV7-3; D ambiguous. The CDR3 has 13 residues. V shed 0 bases and J shed 4 bases, with 6 bases lying between them. Germline CDR1 is SGHTA and CDR2 is FQGTGA.

The rearrangement joins TRBV5-1 to TRBJ1-1; 12 bases agree with TRBD1. V lost 3 bases, J lost 4 bases, and 10 bases stayed unmatched. The germline gives CDR1 SGHRS, CDR2 YFSETQ. The CDR3 is made up of 17 amino acids. CDR3 amino acids: CASSSTGTGGMGTEAFF. CDR3 nucleotide sequence: TGCGCCAGCAGCTCGACCGGGACAGGGGGCATGGGCACTGAAGCTTTCTTT. Together with reference TRBV5-1 and TRBJ1-1, the CDR3 gives the full variable domain: KAGVTQTPRYLIKTRGQQVTLSCSPISGHRSVSWYQQTPGQGLQFLFEYFSETQRNKGNFPGRFSGRQFSNSRSEMNVSTLELGDSALYLCASSSTGTGGMGTEAFFGQGTRLTVV.